This entry is about one T cell receptor (beta chain). Antigen unknown. The sample originates from a study of lymphopenia after photon versus proton radiotherapy. Study results and limitations: Photon-treated patients lost naive T cells and TCR diversity; proton-treated stayed stable. After lymphocyte nadir, photon-treated repertoires showed oligoclonal expansion, especially CD8+ Temra. A bigger post-nadir fall in TCR diversity correlated inversely with survival time in deceased patients. Only patients who died were analyzed for survival; proton advantage is unproven.

This table comes from immunoSEQ multiplex PCR, and its TCRdb copy is limited to in-frame clones, with some not included. The sample yields approximately 160,000 clones, less than 90% seen once. This CDR3 has 15 residues. The germline gives CDR1 SSHAT, CDR2 FNYEAQ (reference sequence). V dropped 2 bases and J dropped 9 bases, with 19 bases sitting between them. Sequenced material: peripheral blood, taken from a patient treated with photon-based radiotherapy. The sequence derives from a man aged 45 to 65 with gastric cancer. This chain links TRBV7-7 with TRBJ2-5; D might be TRBD2 (6 bases). CDR3 bases: TGTGCCAGCAGCTTACGTGGAGGGGCCTCGGGGGCCCAGTACTTC. The encoded protein is CASSLRGGASGAQYF.